This TCR beta chain was observed in a study of cytomegalovirus exposure and HLA in healthy donors. 13 Jbeta primers and 60 Vbeta primers were used for the PCR. Profiling relied on immunoSEQ multiplex PCR, and the TCRdb table lists in-frame clones only, not all of them. The sample lists some 120,000 clones; about 79% were seen once. The sequenced material came from PBMCs. The clonotype comes from a man in his late teens or twenties in good health and CMV-seronegative.

In DNA, the CDR3 is TGTGCCAGCAGTGAAGGGCTCAGGGTTGGGGCCAACGTCCTGACTTTC. It specifies CASSEGLRVGANVLTF. The chain couples TRBV2 to TRBJ2-6, with a weak D call TRBD1 (5 bases). The CDR3 contains 16 residues. Germline V gene sequence: CDR1 SNHLY, CDR2 FYNNEI. The V and J ends lost 1 base and 3 bases respectively, with 10 bases between them.